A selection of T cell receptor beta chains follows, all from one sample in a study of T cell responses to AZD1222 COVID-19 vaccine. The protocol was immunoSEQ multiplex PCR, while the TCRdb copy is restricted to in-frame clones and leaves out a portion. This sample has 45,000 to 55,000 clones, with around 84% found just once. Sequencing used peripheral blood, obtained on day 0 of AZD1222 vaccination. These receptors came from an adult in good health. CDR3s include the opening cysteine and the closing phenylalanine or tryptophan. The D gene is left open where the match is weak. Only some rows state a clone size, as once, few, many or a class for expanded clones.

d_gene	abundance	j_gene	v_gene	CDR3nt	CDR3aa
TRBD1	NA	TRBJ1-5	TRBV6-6	TGTGCCAGCAGTCCCACTGGAGGGGGCTATAGCAATCAGCCCCAGCATTTT	CASSPTGGGYSNQPQHF
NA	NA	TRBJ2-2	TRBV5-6	TGTGCCAGCAGCTTGTACTCGCCGAACACCGGGGAGCTGTTTTTT	CASSLYSPNTGELFF
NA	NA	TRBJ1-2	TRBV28	TGTGCCAGCGGGGACGGGGGAACCTATGGCTACACCTTC	CASGDGGTYGYTF
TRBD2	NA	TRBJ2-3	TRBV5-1	TGCGCCAGCAGCTTGGGAAGGGGAGGGTCAGATACGCAGTATTTT	CASSLGRGGSDTQYF
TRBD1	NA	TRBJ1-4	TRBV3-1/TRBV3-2	TGTGCCAGCAGCCCTTTAGGGACAGGGGTTAATGAAAAACTGTTTTTT	CASSPLGTGVNEKLFF
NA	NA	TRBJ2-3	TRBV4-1	TGCGCCAGCAGCCAAGATGAACAGGGCACAGATACGCAGTATTTT	CASSQDEQGTDTQYF
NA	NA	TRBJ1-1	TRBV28	TGTGCCGCGTGTTTAGGGACGGCGAACACTGAAGCTTTCTTT	CAACLGTANTEAFF
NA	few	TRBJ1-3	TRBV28	TGTGCCAGCAGTCTGGGTGTCAGACGCTCTGGAAACACCATATATTTT	CASSLGVRRSGNTIYF
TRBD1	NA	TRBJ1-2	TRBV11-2	TGTGCCAGTTCCGGGACAGACGCCAGTGGCTACACCTTC	CASSGTDASGYTF
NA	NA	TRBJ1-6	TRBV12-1	TGTGCCAGCAGCGAATCGACAGGGGGCGTCTGTTCACCCCTCCACTTT	CASSESTGGVCSPLHF
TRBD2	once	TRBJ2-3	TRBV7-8	TGTGCCAGCAGCCGGACCCGGGGGGAAGATACGCAGTATTTT	CASSRTRGEDTQYF
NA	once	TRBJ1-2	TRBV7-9	TGTGCCAGCAGCTTAAGGGAGGATGGCTACACCTTC	CASSLREDGYTF
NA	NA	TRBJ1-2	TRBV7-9	TGTGCCAGCAGCTCGGGAGGGACACCCTTCCCTAACTATGGCTACACCTTC	CASSSGGTPFPNYGYTF
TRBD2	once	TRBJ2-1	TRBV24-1	TGTGCCACCAGTGACCGCAGCGGGGACTCCTACAATGAGCAGTTCTTC	CATSDRSGDSYNEQFF
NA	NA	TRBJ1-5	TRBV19	TGTGCCAGTAGTATAACGCGCAATCAGCCCCAGCATTTT	CASSITRNQPQHF
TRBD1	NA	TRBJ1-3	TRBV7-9	TGTGCCAGCAGCTTGGACAGGGATTCCCCCACCCTATATTTT	CASSLDRDSPTLYF
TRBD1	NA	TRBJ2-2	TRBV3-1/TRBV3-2	TGTGCCAGCAGCCAAGTTCACAGGGGGCGTGAGACCGGGGAGCTGTTTTTT	CASSQVHRGRETGELFF
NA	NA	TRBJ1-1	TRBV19	TGTGCCAGTAGTATCAGCCAAGGTGAAGCTTTCTTT	CASSISQGEAFF
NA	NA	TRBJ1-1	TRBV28	TGTGCCAGCAGTTTAATCGTGGACACTGAAGCTTTCTTT	CASSLIVDTEAFF
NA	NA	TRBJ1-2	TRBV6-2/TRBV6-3	TGTGCCAGCAGTTTCCCCCAGGGCTATGGCTACACCTTC	CASSFPQGYGYTF
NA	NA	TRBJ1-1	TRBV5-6	TGTGCCAGCAGCTTGGCGGGGGGCAGGAACACTGAAGCTTTCTTT	CASSLAGGRNTEAFF
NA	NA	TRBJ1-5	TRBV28	TGTGCCAGCATCATACAGGGTGTGGAGCAGCCCCAGCATTTT	CASIIQGVEQPQHF
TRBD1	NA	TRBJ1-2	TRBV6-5	TGTGCCAGCAGCAGAGGACAGGGGTATGGCTACACCTTC	CASSRGQGYGYTF
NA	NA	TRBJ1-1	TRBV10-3	TGTGCCATCAACTCACAGGGATATACTGAAGCTTTCTTT	CAINSQGYTEAFF
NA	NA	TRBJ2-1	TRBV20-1	TGCAGTGCTAGTCCGGGTAAGGAGCAGTTCTTC	CSASPGKEQFF
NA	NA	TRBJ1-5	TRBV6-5	TGTGCCAGCAGTTACTTATTGCAGCCCCAGCATTTT	CASSYLLQPQHF
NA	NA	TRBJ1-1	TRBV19	TGTGCCAGTAGTATGGGGTCGGGGGGGAACACTGAAGCTTTCTTT	CASSMGSGGNTEAFF
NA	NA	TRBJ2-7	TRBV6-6	TGTGCCAGCAGTTCCGACGGCTACGAGCAGTACTTC	CASSSDGYEQYF
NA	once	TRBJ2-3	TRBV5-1	TGCGCCAGCAGCTTGGGAACAGGGAGAATCACAGATACGCAGTATTTT	CASSLGTGRITDTQYF
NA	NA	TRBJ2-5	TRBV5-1	TGCGCCAGCAGCTTTGGGGGGGCGGGTCAAGAGACCCAGTACTTC	CASSFGGAGQETQYF
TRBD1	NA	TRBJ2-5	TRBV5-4	TGTGCCAGCAGCCCCCAGACAGGGGAGGAGGAGACCCAGTACTTC	CASSPQTGEEETQYF
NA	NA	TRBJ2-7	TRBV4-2	TGTGCCAGCAGCCACAGCGAAGGGGTTACCTACGAGCAGTACTTC	CASSHSEGVTYEQYF
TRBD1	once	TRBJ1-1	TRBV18	TGTGCCAGCTCAGGACAGGGCGGTAGACTGAGTGAAGCTTTCTTT	CASSGQGGRLSEAFF
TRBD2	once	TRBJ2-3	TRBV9	TGTGCCAGCAGCGTAAAAGATAGCGGGGGGGCAGGTGCAGATACGCAGTATTTT	CASSVKDSGGAGADTQYF
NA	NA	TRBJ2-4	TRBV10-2	TGCGCCAGCAGTGAGTCCGCCGGAAACATTCAGTACTTC	CASSESAGNIQYF
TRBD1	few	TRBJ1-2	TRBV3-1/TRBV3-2	TGTGCCAGCAGCCGGGGACAGGGCCTTAGTGGCTACACCTTC	CASSRGQGLSGYTF
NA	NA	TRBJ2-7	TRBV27	TGTGCCAGCAATCGCGGCTCCGGCGAGCAGTACTTC	CASNRGSGEQYF
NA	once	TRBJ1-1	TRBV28	TGTGCCAGCAGTTTAGGGAGAGCTGAAGCTTTCTTT	CASSLGRAEAFF
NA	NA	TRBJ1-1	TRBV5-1	TGCGCCAGCAGCTTGGAGGGTTTAGGTGAAGCTTTCTTT	CASSLEGLGEAFF
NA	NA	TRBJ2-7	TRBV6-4	TGTGCCAGCAGTGACTCGGGGGGCAGGCAGTACTTC	CASSDSGGRQYF
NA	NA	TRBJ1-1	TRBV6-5	TGTGCCAGCAGTTACTCAAGGGGGTCACAAGGTGAAGCTTTCTTT	CASSYSRGSQGEAFF
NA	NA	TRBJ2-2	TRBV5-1	TGCGCCAGCAGCTCCGGACAAGCAAACACCGGGGAGCTGTTTTTT	CASSSGQANTGELFF
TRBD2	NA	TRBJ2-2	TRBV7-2	TGTGCCAGCAGCTTTCGTTTAGCGGGGGTTGGCGGGGAGCTGTTTTTT	CASSFRLAGVGGELFF
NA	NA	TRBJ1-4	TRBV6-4	TGTGCCAGCAGTGACCCCCAGAGGGCCCGGAAAGAAAAACTGTTTTTT	CASSDPQRARKEKLFF
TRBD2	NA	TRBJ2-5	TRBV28	TGTGCCAGCTCTCTCTCCGGGACTAGCGTGGAGACCCAGTACTTC	CASSLSGTSVETQYF
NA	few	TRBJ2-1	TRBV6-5	TGTGCCAGCGGCGAAAGCTACAATGAGCAGTTCTTC	CASGESYNEQFF
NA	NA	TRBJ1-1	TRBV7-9	TGTGCCAGCAGCCCACTGACTAGGCAAGGGGAAGCTTTCTTT	CASSPLTRQGEAFF
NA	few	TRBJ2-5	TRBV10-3	TGTGCCATCAGTGAGTCTGGCGGGGCTAAAGAGACCCAGTACTTC	CAISESGGAKETQYF
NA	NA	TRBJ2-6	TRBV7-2	TGTGCCAGCAGCTTAGATATCTCTGGGGCCAACGTCCTGACTTTC	CASSLDISGANVLTF
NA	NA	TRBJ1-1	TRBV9	TGTGCCAGCAGCGTAGAGTGGGGCAATAGCAACACTGAAGCTTTCTTT	CASSVEWGNSNTEAFF
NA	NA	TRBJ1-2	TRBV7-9	TGTGCCAGCAGCTTACAAGGGCGGAGCTATGGCTACACCTTC	CASSLQGRSYGYTF
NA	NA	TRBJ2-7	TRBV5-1	TGCGCCAGCAGCGTTGGGGACTACGAGCAGTACTTC	CASSVGDYEQYF